This TCR beta chain comes out of a study of CD8 T cells in ankylosing spondylitis. TCRdb re-called the 5' RACE reads through MiXCR, storing one row per CDR3 protein. The table lists some 140,000 distinct CDR3 sequences, about 7.3% of them singletons. V shed 5 bases, J shed 7 bases, and the junction held 6 bases outside the gene matches. The CDR3 covers 12 residues. Germline loops: CDR1 SQVTM, CDR2 ANQGSEA. This clonotype has at least ten counts. This sequence originates from a female donor with ankylosing spondylitis or in good health (not recorded which). Sequenced: blood, either unsorted or a sorted T cell fraction (not recorded which). This chain connects TRBV29-1 to TRBJ1-1, with TRBD1 matching over 8 bases. The CDR3 DNA sequence: TGCAGCGTTTCTATCGGACAGGGTGAAGCTTTCTTT. It specifies CSVSIGQGEAFF.